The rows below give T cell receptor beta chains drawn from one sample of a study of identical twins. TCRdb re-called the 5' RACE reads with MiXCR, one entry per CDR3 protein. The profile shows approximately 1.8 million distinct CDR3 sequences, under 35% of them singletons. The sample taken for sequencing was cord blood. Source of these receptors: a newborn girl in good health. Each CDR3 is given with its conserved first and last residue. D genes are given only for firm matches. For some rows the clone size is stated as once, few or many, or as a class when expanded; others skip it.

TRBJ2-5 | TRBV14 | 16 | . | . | CASSQDYSTYQETQYF | TGTGCCAGCAGCCAAGATTACTCCACGTACCAAGAGACCCAGTACTTC
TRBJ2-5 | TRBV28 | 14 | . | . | CASSSNRDQETQYF | TGTGCCAGCAGTTCAAACAGGGACCAAGAGACCCAGTACTTC
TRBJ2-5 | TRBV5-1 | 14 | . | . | CASSSSTGQETQYF | TGCGCCAGCAGCTCATCGACAGGTCAAGAGACCCAGTACTTC
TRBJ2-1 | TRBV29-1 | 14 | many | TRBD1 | CSTDRDRGKNEQFF | TGCAGCACCGACCGGGACAGAGGGAAGAATGAGCAGTTCTTC
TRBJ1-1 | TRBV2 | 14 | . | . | CASSGGKPNTEAFF | TGTGCCAGCAGTGGAGGGAAGCCGAACACTGAAGCTTTCTTT
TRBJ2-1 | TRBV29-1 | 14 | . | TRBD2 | CSVLVAGGNNEQFF | TGCAGCGTTCTGGTAGCGGGAGGTAACAATGAGCAGTTCTTC
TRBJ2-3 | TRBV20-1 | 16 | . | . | CSARDPGARYTDTQYF | TGCAGTGCTAGAGATCCGGGGGCGAGGTACACAGATACGCAGTATTTT
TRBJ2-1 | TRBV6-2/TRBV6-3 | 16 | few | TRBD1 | CASSYSRQGAHNEQFF | TGTGCCAGCAGTTACTCGAGACAGGGGGCGCACAATGAGCAGTTCTTC
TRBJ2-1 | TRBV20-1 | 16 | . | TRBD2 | CSARDPTTSDYNEQVF | TGCAGTGCTAGAGATCCGACGACTAGCGACTACAATGAGCAGGTCTTC
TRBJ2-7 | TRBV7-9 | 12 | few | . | CASSLAALEQYF | TGTGCCAGCAGCTTAGCTGCCCTCGAGCAGTACTTC
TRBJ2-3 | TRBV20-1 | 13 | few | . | CSAPTWAGYTQYF | TGCAGTGCTCCGACTTGGGCTGGTTATACGCAGTATTTT
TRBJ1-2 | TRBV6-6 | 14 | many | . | CASSYSAGGYGYTF | TGTGCCAGCAGTTACTCTGCGGGGGGCTATGGCTACACCTTC
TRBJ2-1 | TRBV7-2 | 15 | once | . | CASSTRPRLYNEQFF | TGTGCCAGCAGCACACGACCACGACTATACAATGAGCAGTTCTTC
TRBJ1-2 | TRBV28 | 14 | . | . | CASRDSGSRYGYTF | TGTGCCAGCAGGGACAGCGGCTCGCGCTATGGCTACACCTTC
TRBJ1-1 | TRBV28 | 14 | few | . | CASSFQPAGLQAFF | TGTGCCAGCAGTTTTCAACCCGCAGGGCTCCAAGCTTTCTTT
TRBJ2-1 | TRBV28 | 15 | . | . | CASSFAGLTYNEQFF | TGTGCCAGCAGTTTCGCGGGACTTACCTACAATGAGCAGTTCTTC
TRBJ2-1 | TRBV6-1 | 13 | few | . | CASSRNWINEQFF | TGTGCCAGCAGTCGAAACTGGATCAATGAGCAGTTCTTC
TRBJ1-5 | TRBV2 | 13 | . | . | CASSDFLAQPQHF | TGTGCCAGCAGCGACTTCCTGGCCCAGCCCCAGCATTTT
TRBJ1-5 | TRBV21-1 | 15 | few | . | CASSKRPVSNQPQHF | TGTGCCAGCAGCAAAAGGCCGGTTAGCAATCAGCCCCAGCATTTT
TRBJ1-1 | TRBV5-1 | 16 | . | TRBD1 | CASSPGTGRISAEAFF | TGCGCCAGCAGCCCTGGGACAGGGAGGATTAGCGCTGAAGCTTTCTTT
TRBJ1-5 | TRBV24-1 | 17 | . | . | CATSDFPHPDSNQPQHF | TGTGCCACCAGTGATTTCCCGCATCCGGATAGCAATCAGCCCCAGCATTTT
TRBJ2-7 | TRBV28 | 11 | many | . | CASGLIYEQYF | TGTGCCAGTGGACTAATCTACGAGCAGTACTTC
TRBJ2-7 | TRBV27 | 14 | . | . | CASSSRVPTYEQYF | TGTGCCAGCAGTTCGAGGGTCCCTACTTACGAGCAGTACTTC
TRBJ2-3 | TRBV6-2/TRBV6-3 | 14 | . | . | CASSYSFRTDTQYF | TGTGCCAGCAGTTACTCCTTCCGTACAGATACGCAGTATTTT
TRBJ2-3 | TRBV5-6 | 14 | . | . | CAGSLETYTDTQYF | TGTGCCGGCAGCTTAGAAACTTACACAGATACGCAGTATTTT
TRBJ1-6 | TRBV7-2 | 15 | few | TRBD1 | CASSLAGTGGSPLHF | TGTGCCAGCAGCTTAGCGGGGACAGGGGGTTCACCCCTCCACTTT
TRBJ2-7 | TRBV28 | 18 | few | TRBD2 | CASSFWSSGWFSSYEQYF | TGTGCCAGCAGTTTTTGGTCTAGCGGGTGGTTCTCTTCCTACGAGCAGTACTTC
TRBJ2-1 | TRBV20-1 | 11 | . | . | CSIGLYNEQFF | TGCAGTATCGGACTGTACAATGAGCAGTTCTTC
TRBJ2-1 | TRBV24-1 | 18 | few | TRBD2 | CATSDWTSGMGSYNEQFF | TGTGCCACCAGTGATTGGACTAGCGGGATGGGCTCCTACAATGAGCAGTTCTTC
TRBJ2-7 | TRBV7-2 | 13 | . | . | CASSLGPYNEQYF | TGTGCCAGCAGTTTAGGGCCTTACAATGAGCAGTACTTC
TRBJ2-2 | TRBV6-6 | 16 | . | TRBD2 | CASSYRLALNTGELFF | TGTGCCAGCAGTTACCGACTAGCGCTGAACACCGGGGAGCTGTTTTTT
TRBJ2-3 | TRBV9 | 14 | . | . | CASTLGVTTDTQYF | TGTGCCAGCACGTTGGGAGTCACCACAGATACGCAGTATTTT
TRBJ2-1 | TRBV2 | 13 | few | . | CASSEAYQNEQFF | TGTGCCAGCAGTGAAGCGTATCAGAATGAGCAGTTCTTC
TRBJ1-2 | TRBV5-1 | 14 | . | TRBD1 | CASSNGTANYGYTF | TGCGCCAGCAGCAATGGGACAGCTAACTATGGCTACACCTTC
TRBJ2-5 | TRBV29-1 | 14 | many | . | CSVESYRFQETQYF | TGCAGCGTTGAGTCCTACAGGTTCCAAGAGACCCAGTACTTC
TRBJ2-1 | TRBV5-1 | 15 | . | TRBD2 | CASSQSTSGYNEQFF | TGCGCCAGCAGCCAAAGCACTAGCGGGTACAATGAGCAGTTCTTC
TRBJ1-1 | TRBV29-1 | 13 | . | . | CSVGQGWRTEAFF | TGCAGCGTTGGGCAGGGCTGGCGCACTGAAGCTTTCTTT
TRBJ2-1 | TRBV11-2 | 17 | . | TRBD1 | CASSLDYRTGGLNEQFF | TGTGCCAGCAGCTTAGATTATAGGACAGGGGGCCTCAATGAGCAGTTCTTC
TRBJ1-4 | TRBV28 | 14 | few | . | CASRNRDGREKLFF | TGTGCCAGCCGGAACCGGGACGGCCGAGAAAAACTGTTTTTT
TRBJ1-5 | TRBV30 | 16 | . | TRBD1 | CAWSVRGQGALQPQHF | TGTGCCTGGAGTGTACGCGGCCAGGGGGCTTTACAGCCCCAGCATTTT
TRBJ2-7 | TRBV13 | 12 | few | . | CASSLKFSEQYF | TGTGCCAGCAGCCTCAAATTTTCCGAGCAGTACTTC
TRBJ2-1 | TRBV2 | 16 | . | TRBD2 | CASGLEGVGTSNEQFF | TGTGCCAGCGGGTTGGAGGGCGTTGGGACTAGCAATGAGCAGTTCTTC
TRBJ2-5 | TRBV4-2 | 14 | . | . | CASSQDWGSGTQYF | TGTGCCAGCAGCCAAGATTGGGGGAGTGGGACCCAGTACTTC
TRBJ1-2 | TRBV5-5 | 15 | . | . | CASSTMDSHSYGYTF | TGTGCCAGCAGCACCATGGACAGCCACAGCTATGGTTACACCTTC
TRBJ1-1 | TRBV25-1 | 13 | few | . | CASRHEWNTEAFF | TGTGCCAGCAGGCACGAATGGAACACTGAAGCTTTCTTT
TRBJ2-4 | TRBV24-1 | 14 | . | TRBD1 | CATSDTGGKNIQYF | TGTGCCACCAGTGATACAGGGGGCAAAAACATTCAGTACTTC
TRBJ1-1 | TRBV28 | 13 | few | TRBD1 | CASSSGQTPEAFF | TGTGCCAGCAGTTCGGGACAGACCCCTGAAGCTTTCTTT
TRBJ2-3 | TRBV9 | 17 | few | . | CASSVAQFTPSTDTQYF | TGTGCCAGCAGCGTAGCCCAGTTCACCCCTAGCACAGATACGCAGTATTTT
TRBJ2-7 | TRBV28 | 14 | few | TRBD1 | CASSFTGGYYEQYF | TGTGCCAGCAGTTTCACAGGGGGCTACTACGAGCAGTACTTC
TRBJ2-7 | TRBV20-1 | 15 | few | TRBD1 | CSARSIGTGPYEQYF | TGCAGTGCTAGATCGATAGGGACAGGACCCTACGAGCAGTACTTC
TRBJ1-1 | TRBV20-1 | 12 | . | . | CSATTGNTEAFF | TGCAGTGCCACGACAGGGAACACTGAAGCTTTCTTT
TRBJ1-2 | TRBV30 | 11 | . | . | CAWSLGYGYTF | TGTGCCTGGAGTCTGGGCTATGGCTACACCTTC
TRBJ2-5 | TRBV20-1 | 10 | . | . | CSDNRETQYF | TGCAGTGACAACCGGGAGACCCAGTACTTC
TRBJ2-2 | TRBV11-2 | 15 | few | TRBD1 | CASSSTGFNTGELFF | TGTGCCAGCAGCTCGACAGGGTTTAACACCGGGGAGCTGTTTTTT
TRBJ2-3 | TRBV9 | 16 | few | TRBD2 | CASSVDTTGGSDTQYF | TGTGCCAGCAGCGTAGACACAACGGGGGGATCAGATACGCAGTATTTT
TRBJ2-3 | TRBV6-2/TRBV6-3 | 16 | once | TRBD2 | CASSWRLAASTDTRYF | TGTGCCAGCAGTTGGAGACTAGCGGCTAGCACAGATACGCGGTATTTT
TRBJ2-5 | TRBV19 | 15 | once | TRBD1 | CASSIGGTVQETQYF | TGTGCCAGTAGTATAGGGGGGACAGTTCAAGAGACCCAGTACTTC
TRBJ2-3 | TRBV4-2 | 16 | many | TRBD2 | CASSQARTSGTDTQYF | TGTGCCAGCAGCCAAGCACGGACTAGCGGGACAGATACGCAGTATTTT
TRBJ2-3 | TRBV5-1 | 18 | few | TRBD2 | CASSLARRLAGPTDTQYF | TGCGCCAGCAGCTTGGCTCGGCGGCTAGCGGGGCCCACAGATACGCAGTATTTT